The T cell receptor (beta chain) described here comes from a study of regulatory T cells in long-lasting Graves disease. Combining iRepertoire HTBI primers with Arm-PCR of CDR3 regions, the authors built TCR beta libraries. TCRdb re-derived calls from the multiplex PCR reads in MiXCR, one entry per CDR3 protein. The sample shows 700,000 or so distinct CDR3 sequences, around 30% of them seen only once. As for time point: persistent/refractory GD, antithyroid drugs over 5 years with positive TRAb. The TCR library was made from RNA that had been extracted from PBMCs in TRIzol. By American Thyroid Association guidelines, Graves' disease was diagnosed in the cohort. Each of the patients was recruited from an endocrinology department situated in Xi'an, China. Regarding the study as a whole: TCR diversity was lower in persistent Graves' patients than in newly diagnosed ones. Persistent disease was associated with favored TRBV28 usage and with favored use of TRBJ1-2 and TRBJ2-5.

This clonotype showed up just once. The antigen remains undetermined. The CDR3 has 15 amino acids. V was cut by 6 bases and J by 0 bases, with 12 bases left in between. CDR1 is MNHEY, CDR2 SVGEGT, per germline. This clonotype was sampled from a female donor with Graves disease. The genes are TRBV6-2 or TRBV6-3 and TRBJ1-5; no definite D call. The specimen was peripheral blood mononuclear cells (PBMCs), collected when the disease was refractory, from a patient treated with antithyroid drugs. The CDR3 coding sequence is TGTGCCAGCAGGCCCGCGTGGATTAGCAATCAGCCCCAGCATTTT. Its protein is CASRPAWISNQPQHF.